A selection of T cell receptor beta chains follows, all from one sample in a study of cytomegalovirus exposure and HLA in healthy donors. The protocol was immunoSEQ multiplex PCR, while the TCRdb copy is restricted to in-frame clones and leaves out a portion. The repertoire holds some 98,000 clones, with approximately 82% as singletons. Sequences were obtained from PBMCs. These TCRs come from a female donor in good health and CMV-seropositive. Both conserved end residues are part of each CDR3. The D gene is left open where the match is weak. A row's size may be missing; if present it is once, few, many or a size class.

TRBV5-4,-,TRBD2,TRBJ2-7,TGTGCCAGCAGCGTCGGGACTAGCGGGAGGCGCTCCTACGAGCAGTACTTC,CASSVGTSGRRSYEQYF
TRBV5-4,-,TRBD1,TRBJ1-1,TGTGCCAGCAGCACCGGACAGGGGGCGATGAATACTGAAGCTTTCTTT,CASSTGQGAMNTEAFF
TRBV28,-,-,TRBJ1-1,TGTGCCAGCAGTTTCTTCCTACTCCTCTCCGGACTGATGAACACTGAAGCTTTCTTT,CASSFFLLLSGLMNTEAFF
TRBV27,-,TRBD2,TRBJ2-1,TGTGCCAGCAGTACCTATAGCGGGGTGGAGCAGTTCTTC,CASSTYSGVEQFF
TRBV12-5,-,-,TRBJ1-1,TGTGCTAGTGGTTTGGTAACTCGGGGAAGCGGCACTGAAGCTTTCTTT,CASGLVTRGSGTEAFF
TRBV7-2,-,TRBD2,TRBJ2-7,TGTGCCAGCAGCCGAGGAGGACTAGCGGACTCCTACGAGCAGTACTTC,CASSRGGLADSYEQYF
TRBV6-5,few,TRBD1,TRBJ2-7,TGTGCCAGCAGTTCGCTCAGGGGGCTATACGAGCAGTACTTC,CASSSLRGLYEQYF
TRBV15,-,TRBD1,TRBJ1-1,TGTGCCACCATTCGGGACAGGGCGACTGAAGCTTTCTTT,CATIRDRATEAFF
TRBV7-9,-,-,TRBJ2-5,TGTGCCAGCAGCCTAACAGAACTCCAAGAGACCCAGTACTTC,CASSLTELQETQYF
TRBV4-2,-,TRBD2,TRBJ2-1,TGTGCCAGCAGCCAAGATTTGAGGACTAGCGGGGGGGCCTACAATGAGCAGTTCTTC,CASSQDLRTSGGAYNEQFF
TRBV27,-,TRBD1,TRBJ2-7,TGTGCCAGCACCTCAGGGACAGGGCGAAGAGTCTACGAGCAGTACTTC,CASTSGTGRRVYEQYF
TRBV19,once,TRBD1,TRBJ1-1,TGTGCCAGTAGTTTAAGTCAGGGGGCCGAGGAAGCTTTCTTT,CASSLSQGAEEAFF
TRBV29-1,-,-,TRBJ1-2,TGCAGCGGAGATGGGGACTGTGGCTACACCTTC,CSGDGDCGYTF
TRBV11-2,-,-,TRBJ1-4,TGTGCCAGCAGCTTGCGGGGGGTCTTGGACAGTTATGAAAAACTGTTTTTT,CASSLRGVLDSYEKLFF
TRBV9,-,-,TRBJ2-1,TGTGCCAGCAGCGTAGAGGGGCTGCTCACCTACAATGAGCAGTTCTTC,CASSVEGLLTYNEQFF
TRBV28,-,-,TRBJ1-1,TGTGCCAGCGCCGACAGGGAAGCTTTCTTT,CASADREAFF
TRBV6-6,-,TRBD2,TRBJ2-3,TGTGCCAGCAGACCACTAGCGGCTAGCACAGATACGCAGTATTTT,CASRPLAASTDTQYF
TRBV18,-,-,TRBJ2-2,TGTGCCAGCTCCTCAACCCTACAGGGCCCGAACACCGGGGAGCTGTTTTTT,CASSSTLQGPNTGELFF
TRBV9,-,TRBD1,TRBJ2-5,TGTGCCAGCAGCGTAGGGCAGGGGGCTGAGACCCAGTACTTC,CASSVGQGAETQYF
TRBV6-6,-,TRBD1,TRBJ1-5,TGTGCCAGCAGTTCAACAGGGGGCTTTCTCAATCAGCCCCAGCATTTT,CASSSTGGFLNQPQHF
TRBV30,-,TRBD2,TRBJ2-3,TGTGCCTGGAGTGTAATGAGCGGGAGAGCAGATACGCAGTATTTT,CAWSVMSGRADTQYF
TRBV5-6,-,-,TRBJ1-1,TGTGCCAGCAGCTTGGTAGGGGTCACTGAAGCTTTCTTT,CASSLVGVTEAFF
TRBV14,-,TRBD1,TRBJ1-2,TGTGCCAGCAGCCTAGCAGGACAGGGTGACGGCTACACCTTC,CASSLAGQGDGYTF
TRBV14,-,-,TRBJ1-1,TGTGCCAGCAGCCAAGATCACAGGGAAACTGAAGCTTTCTTT,CASSQDHRETEAFF
TRBV28,-,-,TRBJ1-2,TGTGCCAGCAGTTTATTCGGGGGGTCCTATGGCTACACCTTC,CASSLFGGSYGYTF
TRBV28,-,TRBD2,TRBJ2-7,TGTGCCAGCAGTTTATTTAGCGGGAGGGTGTCCTACGAGCAGTACTTC,CASSLFSGRVSYEQYF
TRBV7-9,-,-,TRBJ2-7,TGTGCCAGCAGCCGGAGGGCAGGGCGCAACTACGAGCAGTACTTC,CASSRRAGRNYEQYF
TRBV5-4,-,-,TRBJ1-6,TGTGCCAGCAGCTCGACAACGAACCCCCATAATTCACCCCTCCACTTT,CASSSTTNPHNSPLHF
TRBV19,-,-,TRBJ1-1,TGTGCCAGTAGTTTCAGCAGGGTGAACACTGAAGCTTTCTTT,CASSFSRVNTEAFF
TRBV15,-,-,TRBJ1-5,TGTGCCACCAGCAGAGATGGGTGGGGGGGCAATCAGCCCCAGCATTTT,CATSRDGWGGNQPQHF
TRBV9,-,-,TRBJ2-1,TGTGCCAGCAGCGTAGGCGCTAGCGAGTACAATGAGCAGTTCTTC,CASSVGASEYNEQFF